The 6 T cell receptor beta chains below were found in one sample sequenced in a study of T cells after yellow fever vaccination. A single record per CDR3 protein comes from TCRdb applying MiXCR to the 5' RACE reads. The data contain 400,000 or so distinct CDR3 sequences, more than 5.5% of them singletons. Specimen: PBMCs, collected 5 days after the yellow fever booster vaccination. All receptors derive from a man aged 30 to 39 who received the YFV17D yellow fever vaccine.

There are many counts of this clonotype. The V call is TRBV29-1, the J call TRBJ2-7; 10 bases map to TRBD2. This CDR3 spans 19 amino acids. In germline, CDR1 is SQVTM, CDR2 ANQGSEA. Trimming removed 0 bases from V and 3 bases from J; junction bases left unmatched: 17. The DNA of the CDR3 is TGCAGCGTTGAAGATTCGGGCACGAGGACTAGCGGAACGGTCTACGAGCAGTACTTC. Its translation: CSVEDSGTRTSGTVYEQYF.

This clonotype was counted only a few times. This chain links TRBV20-1 with TRBJ1-1; D perhaps matches TRBD1 (5 bases). Trimming took 8 bases from V and 1 from J, leaving 20 bases between them. This CDR3 has 15 residues. Germline V gene lookup returns CDR1 DFQATT and CDR2 SNEGSKA (reference sequence). CDR3 nucleotides: TGCAGTACCCGTGGGGGAGACAGCCGGAACACTGAAGCTTTCTTT. Its translation: CSTRGGDSRNTEAFF.

This clonotype was counted a few times. V and J are TRBV12-3 or TRBV12-4 and TRBJ2-7; D perhaps matches TRBD1 (6 bases). This CDR3 spans 13 amino acids. The V end lost 7 bases, the J end lost 0 bases, and 10 bases lay between the germline ends. The CDR3: CASTRTDSYEQYF. CDR3 nucleotides: TGTGCCAGCACGAGGACAGACTCCTACGAGCAGTACTTC.

This clonotype showed up many times. The V and J genes are TRBV10-3 and TRBJ2-7; 7 bases are a match to TRBD2. The germline V gene has CDR1 ENHRY and CDR2 SYGVKD. CDR3 length: 18 amino acids. V dropped 4 bases and J dropped 0; count of bases not matched to a gene: 15. CDR3 amino acids: CAISVGSGAGPSSYEQYF. CDR3 bases: TGTGCCATCAGTGTGGGAAGCGGAGCGGGGCCAAGCTCCTACGAGCAGTACTTC.

Many counts were recorded for this clonotype. The chain has TRBV12-3 or TRBV12-4 and TRBJ2-7; 12 nucleotides match TRBD2. CDR3 length: 14 amino acids. The V gene end was trimmed by 5 bases and the J gene end by 6 bases; junction bases not matched to a gene: 5. Written as DNA, the CDR3 is TGTGCCAGCAGTCCGACTAGCGGGAGAGGCGAGCAGTACTTC. This translates into CASSPTSGRGEQYF.

This clonotype was seen repeatedly, ten times or more. This chain connects TRBV6-5 to TRBJ1-1; maybe TRBD1 (5 bases). With 6 bases removed from V and 10 bases from J, the gap between germline ends came to 24 bases. Per the germline V gene, CDR1 is MNHEY and CDR2 is SVGAGI. This CDR3 is 15 amino acids long. CDR3 amino acids: CASSYALRDLYRAFF. The CDR3 nucleotides read TGTGCCAGCAGCTACGCCCTCCGGGACCTATATCGAGCTTTCTTT.